The 27 T cell receptor beta chains presented below share a single source sample, sequenced in a study of T cell repertoires in cytomegalovirus infection (dated by TCRdb to the late 2010s). These reads were obtained on an Illumina HiSeq 1500. The public reads were quality trimmed at Q25 with fastp and then assembled into clones with MiXCR by TCRdb, keeping productive beta chains. Every distinct CDR3 protein forms one entry, paired with its most common genes and DNA. The sample profile shows tens of thousands of distinct CDR3 sequences; about 4.2% of them were found once. The ten largest make up 22% of the sample. The sequenced material came from PBMCs. All receptors come from a human donor in good health (CMV status not recorded). Some clones in this sample may be carry-over from other donors' samples.

This clonotype has at least ten counts. The rearrangement uses TRBV11-3 and TRBJ2-7, with D maybe TRBD2 (6 bases). The length of the CDR3 is 15 residues. Trimming removed 1 base at V and 0 bases at J, with 10 bases between. Germline lookup yields CDR1 SGHNT and CDR2 YENEEA. CDR3 sequence reads: CASSLGPGDSYEQYF. CDR3 nucleotides: TGTGCCAGCAGCTTAGGTCCGGGGGACTCCTACGAGCAGTACTTC. The variable domain in full, completed from reference TRBV11-3 and TRBJ2-7, reads EAGVVQSPRYKIIEKKQPVAFWCNPISGHNTLYWYLQNLGQGPELLIRYENEEAVDDSQLPKDRFSAERLKGVDSTLKIQPAELGDSAVYLCASSLGPGDSYEQYFGPGTRLTVT.

Ten or more counts support this clonotype. The chain links TRBV7-2 to TRBJ1-3; 8 bases map to TRBD1. The CDR3 consists of 16 residues. Germline V gene data show CDR1 as SGHTA and CDR2 as FQGNSA. V shed 2 bases, J shed 0 bases, and the junction held 3 bases outside the gene matches. Written as DNA, the CDR3 is TGTGCCAGCAGCTTATCAGGGGGCAACTCTGGAAACACCATATATTTT. Translated: CASSLSGGNSGNTIYF. The variable domain in full, with the rest retrieved from reference TRBV7-2 and TRBJ1-3, is GAGVSQSPSNKVTEKGKDVELRCDPISGHTALYWYRQSLGQGLEFLIYFQGNSAPDKSGLPSDRFSAERTGGSVSTLTIQRTQQEDSAVYLCASSLSGGNSGNTIYFGEGSWLTVV.

Ten or more counts support this clonotype. V usage is TRBV7-2 and J usage is TRBJ1-2, with 8 bases lining up with TRBD1. The CDR3 totals 13 residues. The germline CDR1 and CDR2 sequences are SGHTA and FQGNSA. With V trimmed by 5 bases and J by 4 bases, 3 bases remained unmatched. The CDR3 bases are TGTGCCAGCAGCCCAGACAGGGGCTATGGCTACACCTTC. Its protein is CASSPDRGYGYTF.

The sample holds many counts of this clonotype. CDR3 bases: TGTGCCAGCAGCCCGTTACAGGGCTCGGTCTACGAGCAGTACTTC. Translating gives CASSPLQGSVYEQYF. The chain employs TRBV7-2 and TRBJ2-7, with a tentative D call TRBD1 (6 bases). In germline, CDR1 is SGHTA, CDR2 FQGNSA. The CDR3 consists of 15 residues. Trimming pared 5 bases from V and 3 bases from J, leaving 17 bases between.

This clonotype was seen repeatedly, ten times or more. The V call is TRBV4-1, the J call TRBJ1-1; D ambiguous. V was pared by 0 bases and J by 1 base, with 9 bases between. Per the germline V gene, CDR1 is MGHRA and CDR2 is YSYEKL. The CDR3 sequence is 15 residues long. The chain's CDR3 is CASSQDFAGNTEAFF. In nucleotides, the CDR3 is TGCGCCAGCAGCCAAGATTTTGCGGGGAACACTGAAGCTTTCTTT.

This clonotype was observed at least ten times. The V call is TRBV7-2, the J call TRBJ2-7; TRBD2 aligns across 8 bases. Germline V gene lookup returns CDR1 SGHTA and CDR2 FQGNSA. The junction had 8 bases not matched to a gene; V was cut back by 1 base and J by 3 bases. The CDR3 loop spans 16 amino acids. CDR3 sequence: CASSLDGTRGGYEQYF. The CDR3 DNA reads as TGTGCCAGCAGCTTAGACGGGACTAGGGGCGGCTACGAGCAGTACTTC.

This clonotype showed up many times. The chain carries TRBV12-3 or TRBV12-4 and TRBJ1-1; D is possibly TRBD1 (5 bases). CDR3 size: 14 residues. V lost 6 bases to trimming and J lost 1 base, with 12 bases between them. DNA of the CDR3: TGTGCCAGCAGACCCGACAGTAGGAACACTGAAGCTTTCTTT. Its translation is CASRPDSRNTEAFF.

Ten or more counts support this clonotype. The chain is built from TRBV7-2 and TRBJ1-2; D is ambiguous. The CDR3 has 16 residues. Germline CDR1 is SGHTA and CDR2 is FQGNSA. V dropped 2 bases and J dropped 4 bases, with 17 bases sitting between them. DNA for the CDR3: TGTGCCAGCAGCTTACTCCCTATGGGTGAACCCTATGGCTACACCTTC. Protein product: CASSLLPMGEPYGYTF.

The table lists this clonotype with many counts. The rearrangement uses TRBV11-3 and TRBJ1-1; D not certain. CDR3 size: 14 residues. V was cut by 0 bases and J by 0 bases, with 5 bases left in between. Germline lookup yields CDR1 SGHNT and CDR2 YENEEA. In DNA, the CDR3 is TGTGCCAGCAGCTTAGAGGCCCTGAACACTGAAGCTTTCTTT. Protein product: CASSLEALNTEAFF.

This clonotype was seen at least ten times. The chain recombines TRBV7-2 with TRBJ2-4; D unclear. The germline V gene encodes CDR1 SGHTA and CDR2 FQGNSA. The CDR3 totals 14 residues. V was cut by 4 bases and J by 8 bases, with 15 bases left in between. The CDR3 protein is CASSWASQSHIQYF. Here the CDR3 DNA reads TGTGCCAGCAGCTGGGCAAGCCAAAGCCACATTCAGTACTTC. The full variable domain, completed using reference TRBV7-2 and TRBJ2-4, is GAGVSQSPSNKVTEKGKDVELRCDPISGHTALYWYRQSLGQGLEFLIYFQGNSAPDKSGLPSDRFSAERTGGSVSTLTIQRTQQEDSAVYLCASSWASQSHIQYFGAGTRLSVL.

This clonotype was observed many times. This rearrangement joins TRBV7-2 to TRBJ2-1; 14 bases match TRBD2. V lost 5 bases to trimming and J lost 8 bases; unmatched junction nucleotides: 11. The CDR3 runs 17 residues. CDR1 is SGHTA, CDR2 FQGNSA, per germline. CDR3 sequence reads: CASSPEGLAGVGYEQFF. In DNA, the CDR3 is TGTGCCAGCAGCCCGGAGGGACTAGCGGGAGTTGGTTATGAGCAGTTCTTC. The full variable domain, completed using reference TRBV7-2 and TRBJ2-1, is GAGVSQSPSNKVTEKGKDVELRCDPISGHTALYWYRQSLGQGLEFLIYFQGNSAPDKSGLPSDRFSAERTGGSVSTLTIQRTQQEDSAVYLCASSPEGLAGVGYEQFFGPGTRLTVL.

This clonotype was seen at least ten times. This rearrangement joins TRBV12-3 or TRBV12-4 to TRBJ1-1, with a weak D call TRBD1 (5 bases). Trimming pared 5 bases from V and 6 bases from J, leaving 13 bases between. This CDR3 has 13 amino acids. The CDR3 spells CASSPSAGAEAFF. The DNA for the CDR3 is TGTGCCAGCAGTCCATCCGCGGGGGCTGAAGCTTTCTTT.

This clonotype was seen many times. The chain couples TRBV11-1 to TRBJ2-3; TRBD2 agrees at 11 bases. Trimming took 5 bases from V and 4 from J; bases not matched to a gene: 5. CDR3 size: 15 residues. Germline values: CDR1 SGHAT, CDR2 FQDESV (reference sequence). The CDR3 here is CASSRTSGGSDTQYF. The CDR3 nucleotides read TGTGCCAGCAGCCGTACTAGCGGGGGATCAGATACGCAGTATTTT.

In this sample, this clonotype turned up many times. The chain carries TRBV20-1 and TRBJ1-5, with unresolved D. The V gene lost 0 bases and the J gene lost 2 bases, with 8 bases spanning the gap. The germline V gene has CDR1 DFQATT and CDR2 SNEGSKA (reference sequence). The CDR3 loop spans 14 amino acids. CDR3 sequence reads: CSARDMRGNQPQHF. Here the CDR3 DNA reads TGCAGTGCTAGAGATATGCGTGGCAATCAGCCCCAGCATTTT.

Ten or more counts support this clonotype. This chain uses TRBV7-4 with TRBJ1-3, with D uncertain. The CDR3 runs 14 residues. CDR1 and CDR2 from the germline V gene are SGHVT and SQSDAQ. With 4 bases removed from V and 6 bases from J, the gap between germline ends came to 13 bases. CDR3 region: CASSSEEQQNTIYF. CDR3 nucleotides: TGTGCCAGCAGCTCAGAGGAACAGCAAAACACCATATATTTT.

This clonotype was seen repeatedly, ten times or more. The gene calls are TRBV7-2 and TRBJ2-5; D tentatively fits TRBD1 or TRBD2 (6 bases each). Germline lookup yields CDR1 SGHTA and CDR2 FQGNSA. The CDR3 has 14 amino acids. Trimming removed 4 bases at V and 1 base at J, with 10 bases between. The CDR3, as DNA: TGTGCCAGCAGCTGGAAGGGGGGCCAAGAGACCCAGTACTTC. Its translation is CASSWKGGQETQYF.

This clonotype was picked up many times. The rearrangement uses TRBV6-8 and TRBJ1-2; 7 bases are shared with TRBD1. This CDR3 has 14 amino acids. V lost 4 bases and J lost 6; bases outside the gene matches: 8. Germline-derived CDR1 and CDR2 are MNHGY and SAAAGT. The CDR3 DNA follows: TGTGCCAGCAGTTTAGGGGGCCCAAGGGATGGCTACACCTTC. It codes for CASSLGGPRDGYTF.

In this sample, this clonotype turned up many times. The chain uses TRBV5-1 and TRBJ1-2; D unresolved. V was clipped by 2 bases and J by 6 bases, with 11 bases between them. The CDR3 runs to 13 residues. Germline-derived CDR1 and CDR2 are SGHRS and YFSETQ. CDR3 loop: CASSFTAGNGYTF. Here the CDR3 DNA reads TGCGCCAGCAGCTTCACCGCGGGGAATGGCTACACCTTC. Based on the CDR3 plus reference TRBV5-1 and TRBJ1-2, the full variable domain is KAGVTQTPRYLIKTRGQQVTLSCSPISGHRSVSWYQQTPGQGLQFLFEYFSETQRNKGNFPGRFSGRQFSNSRSEMNVSTLELGDSALYLCASSFTAGNGYTFGSGTRLTVV.

The J gene is TRBJ2-5, the V gene TRBV7-2, with 7 bases matching TRBD1. The CDR3 is 15 amino acids. In germline, CDR1 is SGHTA, CDR2 FQGNSA. The ends lost 5 bases at V and 4 bases at J; junction bases unmatched: 10. The CDR3: CASSHQAGGVETQYF. The CDR3 DNA reads as TGTGCCAGCAGCCACCAAGCAGGGGGAGTAGAGACCCAGTACTTC.

This clonotype was picked up many times. The rearrangement uses TRBV6-1 and TRBJ1-5; D call uncertain. CDR3 size: 15 residues. V was clipped by 1 base and J by 4 bases, with 11 bases between them. Germline CDR1 MNHNS, CDR2 SASEGT. The CDR3 bases are TGTGCCAGCAGTGAAGGGAACAGCGTAAATCAGCCCCAGCATTTT. Residues: CASSEGNSVNQPQHF.

This clonotype was seen ten or more times. The chain couples TRBV19 to TRBJ2-6; unclear D gene. The CDR3 sequence is 16 residues long. Trimming stripped 3 bases from V and 2 bases from J, with 11 bases between. The germline CDR1 and CDR2 sequences are LNHDA and SQIVND (reference sequence). The CDR3 loop reads CASSMSTPAGANVLTF. CDR3 nucleotide sequence: TGTGCCAGTAGTATGTCGACCCCGGCTGGGGCCAACGTCCTGACTTTC.

CDR3 DNA: TGTGCCAGCGGCTCGACTCCTTACGAGCAGTACTTC. As protein: CASGSTPYEQYF. The chain is built from TRBV7-2 and TRBJ2-7, with no clear D. Trimming removed 8 bases at V and 4 bases at J, with 12 bases between. This CDR3 region has 12 residues. Germline values: CDR1 SGHTA, CDR2 FQGNSA.

Ten or more counts support this clonotype. This rearrangement joins TRBV12-3 or TRBV12-4 to TRBJ2-4, with D perhaps matching TRBD1 or TRBD2 (5 bases each). There are 16 residues in the CDR3. Trimming took 3 bases from V and 0 from J, leaving 12 bases between them. The CDR3: CASSFGTGLAKNIQYF. CDR3 bases: TGTGCCAGCAGTTTCGGGACGGGGCTAGCCAAAAACATTCAGTACTTC.

This clonotype was seen many times. The chain couples TRBV12-3 or TRBV12-4 to TRBJ2-7; the D is unclear. This CDR3 spans 12 amino acids. With 5 bases removed from V and 6 bases from J, the gap between germline ends came to 11 bases. CDR3 region: CASSTSVGEQYF. The DNA for the CDR3 is TGTGCCAGCAGTACCTCGGTAGGCGAGCAGTACTTC.

This clonotype has a count of ten or more. J is TRBJ2-3 and V is TRBV28; 10 bases align to TRBD2. The trim removed 4 bases at V and 4 bases at J, leaving 11 bases unmatched. The CDR3 is 17 residues long. CDR1 MDHEN and CDR2 SYDVKM come from the germline V gene. The CDR3 bases are TGTGCCAGCAGTTCGTCCGGGACTAGCGTTGTGGCAGATACGCAGTATTTT. Translation gives CASSSSGTSVVADTQYF.

This clonotype occurred many times. The rearrangement links TRBV6-5 to TRBJ1-6, with D possibly being TRBD1 (6 bases). There are 15 residues in the CDR3. From germline, CDR1 is MNHEY and CDR2 SVGAGI. V dropped 6 bases and J dropped 3 bases, with 12 bases sitting between them. The CDR3 spells CASRAQGGYNSPLHF. The CDR3 DNA sequence: TGTGCCAGCAGGGCCCAAGGGGGCTATAATTCACCCCTCCACTTT.

The sample holds a few counts of this clonotype. The rearrangement links TRBV12-3 or TRBV12-4 to TRBJ1-4, with unresolved D. The length of the CDR3 is 16 residues. Trimming took 2 bases from V and 3 from J, leaving 13 bases between them. The CDR3 here is CASSLRSGIPNEKLFF. The DNA of the CDR3 is TGTGCCAGCAGTTTACGGTCGGGGATTCCTAATGAAAAACTGTTTTTT.